Listed here are 6 T cell receptor beta chains from one sample, sequenced in a study of CD8+CD57+ T cells in acquired aplastic anemia. TCR beta VDJ combinations and CDR3 sequences were profiled from genomic DNA. TCRdb ran MiXCR on the reads and lists one entry per CDR3 protein. The sample has 180,000 or so distinct CDR3 sequences, 40% to 55% seen once. Sequenced: sorted CD4+, CD8+, or CD8+CD57+ T cells (not recorded which) from PBMCs. These receptors were taken from a human donor in good health.

Comment on this clonotype: Because the CDR3 is missing its conserved closing phenylalanine or tryptophan, this is likely a read error. The chain has TRBV10-3 and TRBJ2-4; D is possibly TRBD1 (6 bases). This CDR3 comprises 13 residues. The germline V gene encodes CDR1 ENHRY and CDR2 SYGVKD. V gave up 8 bases and J gave up 6 bases, with 14 bases separating them. CDR3 DNA sequence: TGTGCCATCGGGGACAAGACCAGAAACATTCAGTACTCC. This sequence encodes CAIGDKTRNIQYS.

The chain carries TRBV2 and TRBJ2-7; tentatively, D is TRBD2 (6 bases). The CDR3 is 15 residues long. Germline values: CDR1 SNHLY, CDR2 FYNNEI. V lost 6 bases to trimming and J lost 4 bases, with 19 bases between them. The CDR3 sequence is CASRGRIGGTYEQYF. Written as DNA, the CDR3 is TGTGCCAGCAGAGGGCGGATAGGCGGGACGTACGAGCAGTACTTC.

This clonotype has ten or more counts. The chain employs TRBV9 and TRBJ2-3, with D possibly being TRBD2 (6 bases). Looked up from germline, CDR1 is SGDLS and CDR2 is YYNGEE. CDR3 length: 16 residues. The V and J ends lost 4 bases and 1 base respectively, with 16 bases between them. The CDR3 region is CASSFLSGAGTDTQYF. The CDR3 bases are TGTGCCAGCAGCTTCCTTAGCGGAGCCGGCACAGATACGCAGTATTTT.

The genes are TRBV19 and TRBJ2-3; D uncertain. This CDR3 spans 15 amino acids. The germline gives CDR1 LNHDA, CDR2 SQIVND (reference sequence). The germline V and J ends were trimmed by 4 bases and 0 bases, with 11 bases remaining between them. The CDR3 here is CASSKGRSSTDTQYF. For the CDR3, the DNA is TGTGCCAGTAGTAAGGGCAGATCTAGCACAGATACGCAGTATTTT.

This chain links TRBV7-8 with TRBJ2-7; D perhaps matches TRBD2 (5 bases). Germline-derived CDR1 and CDR2 are SGHVS and FQNEAQ. The V end lost 3 bases, the J end lost 4 bases, and 10 bases lay between the germline ends. The CDR3 has 13 residues. The CDR3 here is CASSFTDLYEQYF. Written as DNA, the CDR3 is TGTGCCAGCAGCTTCACGGACTTATACGAGCAGTACTTC.

On this clonotype: The germline gene is not matched at one end of the junction; a read error may be the cause. The chain joins TRBV3-1 to TRBJ2-1; 12 nucleotides line up with TRBD2. The CDR3 runs 17 residues. The V gene's germline CDR1 is LGHDT and CDR2 YNNKEL (reference sequence). CDR3 residues: CASSPLAGTSGPNGQFF. The CDR3 DNA sequence: TGTGCCAGCTCACCTCTAGCCGGGACTAGCGGGCCCAATGGGCAGTTCTTC.